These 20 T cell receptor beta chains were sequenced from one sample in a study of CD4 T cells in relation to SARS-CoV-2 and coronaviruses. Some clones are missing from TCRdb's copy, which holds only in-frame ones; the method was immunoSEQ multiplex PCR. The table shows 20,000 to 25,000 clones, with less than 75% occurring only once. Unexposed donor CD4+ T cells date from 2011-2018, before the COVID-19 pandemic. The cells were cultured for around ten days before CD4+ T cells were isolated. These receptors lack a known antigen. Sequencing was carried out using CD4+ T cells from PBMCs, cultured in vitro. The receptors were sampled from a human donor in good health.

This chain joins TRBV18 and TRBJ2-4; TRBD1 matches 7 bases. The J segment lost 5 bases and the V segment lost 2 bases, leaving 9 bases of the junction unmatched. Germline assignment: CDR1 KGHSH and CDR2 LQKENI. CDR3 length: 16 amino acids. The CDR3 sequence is CASSPIEQGDENIQYF. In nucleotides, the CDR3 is TGTGCCAGCTCACCAATCGAGCAGGGGGACGAAAACATTCAGTACTTC.

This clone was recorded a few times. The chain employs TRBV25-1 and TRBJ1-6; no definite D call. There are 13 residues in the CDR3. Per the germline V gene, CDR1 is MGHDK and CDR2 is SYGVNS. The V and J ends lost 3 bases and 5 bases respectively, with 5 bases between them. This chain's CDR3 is CASSDKHNSPLHF. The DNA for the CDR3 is TGTGCCAGCAGTGACAAGCATAATTCACCCCTCCACTTT.

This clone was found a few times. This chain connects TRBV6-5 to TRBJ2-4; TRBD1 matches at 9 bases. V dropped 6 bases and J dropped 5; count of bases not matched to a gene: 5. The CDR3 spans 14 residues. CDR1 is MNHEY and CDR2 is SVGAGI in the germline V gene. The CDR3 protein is CASSYRGLENIQYF. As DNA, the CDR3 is TGTGCCAGCAGCTACAGGGGGCTCGAAAACATTCAGTACTTC.

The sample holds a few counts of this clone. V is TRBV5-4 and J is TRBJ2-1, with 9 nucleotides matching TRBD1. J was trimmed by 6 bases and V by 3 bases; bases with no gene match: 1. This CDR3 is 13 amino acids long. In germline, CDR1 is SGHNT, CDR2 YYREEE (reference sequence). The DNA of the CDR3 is TGTGCCAGCAGCTGGGACAGGGTCAATGAGCAGTTCTTC. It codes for CASSWDRVNEQFF.

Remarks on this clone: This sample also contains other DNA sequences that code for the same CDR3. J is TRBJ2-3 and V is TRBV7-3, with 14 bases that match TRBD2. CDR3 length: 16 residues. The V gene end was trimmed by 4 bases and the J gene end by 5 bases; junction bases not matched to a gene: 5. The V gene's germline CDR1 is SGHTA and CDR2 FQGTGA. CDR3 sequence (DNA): TGTGCCAGCAGCTCCCCGGGACTAGCGGGAGTAGATACGCAGTATTTT. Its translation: CASSSPGLAGVDTQYF.

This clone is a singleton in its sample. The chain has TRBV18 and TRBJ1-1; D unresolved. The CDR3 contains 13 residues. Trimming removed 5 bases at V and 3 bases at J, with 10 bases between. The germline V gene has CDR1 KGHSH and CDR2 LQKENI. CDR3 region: CASSSGPDTEAFF. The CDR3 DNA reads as TGTGCCAGCTCATCGGGCCCCGACACTGAAGCTTTCTTT. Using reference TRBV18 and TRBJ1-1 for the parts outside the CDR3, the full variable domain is NAGVMQNPRHLVRRRGQEARLRCSPMKGHSHVYWYRQLPEEGLKFMVYLQKENIIDESGMPKERFSAEFPKEGPSILRIQQVVRGDSAAYFCASSSGPDTEAFFGQGTRLTVV.

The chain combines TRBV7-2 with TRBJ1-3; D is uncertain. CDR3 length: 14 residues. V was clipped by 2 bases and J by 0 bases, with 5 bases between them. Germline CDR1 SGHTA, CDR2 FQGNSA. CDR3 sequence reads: CASSLQSSGNTIYF. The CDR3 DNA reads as TGTGCCAGCAGCTTACAGAGCTCTGGAAACACCATATATTTT.

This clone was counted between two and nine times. The DNA of the CDR3 is TGTGCCAGCAGCCAGAGACAGGGGAACACCGGGGAGCTGTTTTTT. Its protein is CASSQRQGNTGELFF. The rearrangement links TRBV11-3 to TRBJ2-2; the match to TRBD1 covers 7 bases. The ends lost 5 bases at V and 1 base at J; junction bases unmatched: 4. Germline V gives CDR1 SGHNT, CDR2 YENEEA. The CDR3 is made up of 15 amino acids.

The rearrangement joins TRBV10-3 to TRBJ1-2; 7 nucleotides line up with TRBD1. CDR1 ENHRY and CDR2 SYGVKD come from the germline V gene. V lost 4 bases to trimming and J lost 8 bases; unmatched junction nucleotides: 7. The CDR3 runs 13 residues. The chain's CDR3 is CAISGRQGVGYTF. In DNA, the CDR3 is TGTGCCATCAGTGGGCGACAGGGAGTGGGCTACACCTTC.

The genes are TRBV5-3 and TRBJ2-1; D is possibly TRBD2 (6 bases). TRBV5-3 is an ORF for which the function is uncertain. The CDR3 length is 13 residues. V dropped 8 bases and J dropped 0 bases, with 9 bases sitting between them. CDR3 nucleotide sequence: TGTGCCAGCGGGACTTTCTCCTACAATGAGCAGTTCTTC. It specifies CASGTFSYNEQFF.

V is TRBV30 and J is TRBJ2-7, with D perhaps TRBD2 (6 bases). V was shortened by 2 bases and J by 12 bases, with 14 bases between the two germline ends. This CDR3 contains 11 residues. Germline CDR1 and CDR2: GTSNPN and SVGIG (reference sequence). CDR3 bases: TGTGCCTGGAGTCCACTGGGGGGAATGTACTTC. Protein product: CAWSPLGGMYF.

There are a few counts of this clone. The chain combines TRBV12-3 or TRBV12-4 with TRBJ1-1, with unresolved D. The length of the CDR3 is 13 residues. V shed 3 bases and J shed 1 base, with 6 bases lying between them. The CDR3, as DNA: TGTGCCAGCAGTTTCTTAGAGAACACTGAAGCTTTCTTT. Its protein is CASSFLENTEAFF.

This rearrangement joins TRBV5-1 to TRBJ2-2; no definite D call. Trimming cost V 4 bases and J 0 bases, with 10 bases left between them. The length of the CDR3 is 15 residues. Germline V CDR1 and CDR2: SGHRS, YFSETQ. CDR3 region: CASSPPETNTGELFF. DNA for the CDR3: TGCGCCAGCAGCCCGCCGGAGACGAACACCGGGGAGCTGTTTTTT.

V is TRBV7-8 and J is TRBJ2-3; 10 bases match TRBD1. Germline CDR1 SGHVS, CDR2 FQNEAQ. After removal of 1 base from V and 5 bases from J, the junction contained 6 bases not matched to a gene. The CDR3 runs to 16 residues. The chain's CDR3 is CASSLVSGTGVDTQYF. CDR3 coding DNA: TGTGCCAGCAGCTTAGTGTCCGGGACAGGGGTAGATACGCAGTATTTT.

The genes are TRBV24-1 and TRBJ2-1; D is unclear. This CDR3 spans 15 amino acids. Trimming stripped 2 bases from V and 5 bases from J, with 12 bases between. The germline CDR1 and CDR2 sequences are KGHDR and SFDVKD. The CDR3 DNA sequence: TGTGCCACCAGTGATTCCATGGGTACCAACAATGAGCAGTTCTTC. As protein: CATSDSMGTNNEQFF.

CDR3 loop: CASGAGDEKLFF. CDR3 nucleotides: TGTGCCAGCGGGGCTGGGGATGAAAAACTGTTTTTT. The chain has TRBV18 and TRBJ1-4; tentatively, D is TRBD1 (5 bases). This CDR3 spans 12 amino acids. CDR1 is KGHSH, CDR2 LQKENI, per germline. Trimming cost V 8 bases and J 6 bases, with 10 bases left between them.

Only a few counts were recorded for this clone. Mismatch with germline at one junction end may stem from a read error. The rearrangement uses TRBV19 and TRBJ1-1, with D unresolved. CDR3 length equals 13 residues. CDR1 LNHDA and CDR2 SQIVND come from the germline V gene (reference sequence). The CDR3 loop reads CASTIVRGTEAFF. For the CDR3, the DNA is TGTGCCAGTACTATAGTACGAGGCACTGAAGCTTTCTTT. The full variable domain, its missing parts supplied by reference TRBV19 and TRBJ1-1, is DGGITQSPKYLFRKEGQNVTLSCEQNLNHDAMYWYRQDPGQGLRLIYYSQIVNDFQKGDIAEGYSVSREKKESFPLTVTSAQKNPTAFYLCASTIVRGTEAFFGQGTRLTVV.

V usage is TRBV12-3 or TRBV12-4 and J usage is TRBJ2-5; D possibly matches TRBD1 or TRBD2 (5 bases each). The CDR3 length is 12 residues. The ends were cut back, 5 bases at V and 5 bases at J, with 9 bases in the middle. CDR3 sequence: CASSMGVETQYF. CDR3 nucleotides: TGTGCCAGCAGTATGGGGGTCGAGACCCAGTACTTC.

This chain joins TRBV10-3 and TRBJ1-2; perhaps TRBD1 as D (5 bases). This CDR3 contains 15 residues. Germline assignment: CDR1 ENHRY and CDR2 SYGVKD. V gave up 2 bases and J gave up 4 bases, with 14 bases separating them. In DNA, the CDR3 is TGTGCCATCAGTGAGATGGAGGGGATTGGCTATGGCTACACCTTC. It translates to CAISEMEGIGYGYTF.

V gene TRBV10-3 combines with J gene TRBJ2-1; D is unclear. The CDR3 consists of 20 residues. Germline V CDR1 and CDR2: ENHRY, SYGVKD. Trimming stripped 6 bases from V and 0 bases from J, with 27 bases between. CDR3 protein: CAIRRTQTFKTESSYNEQFF. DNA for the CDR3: TGTGCCATCAGGAGAACCCAAACCTTTAAGACGGAGAGCTCCTACAATGAGCAGTTCTTC.